The TCR beta chain described here comes from a study of shared clonotypes between healthy human individuals. Deep-level running was used for the assay. Profiled with immunoSEQ multiplex PCR; TCRdb holds only in-frame clones, not every one. The repertoire holds millions of clones, with about 95% as singletons. Broader study findings: Approximately 4.5% was the fraction of naive CD4 clonotypes found shared across a few donors. Incomplete sequencing of sorted subsets was indicated by rarefaction despite large depth. Exclusively blood specimens were collected; tissue repertoires likely differ.

Comments on this clone: Antigen: not known.

This CDR3 contains 13 residues. Per the germline V gene, CDR1 is SGHNT and CDR2 is YYREEE (reference sequence). V shed 5 bases and J shed 1 base, with 7 bases lying between them. The TCR comes from a man younger than 30 in good health. V is TRBV5-4 and J is TRBJ1-3; D call uncertain. Sequenced material: naive CD4+ T cells sorted from blood. Subset reported: CD45RA+ positively selected. CDR3 protein: CASSSTSGNTIYF. The CDR3 DNA is TGTGCCAGCAGTTCAACTTCTGGAAACACCATATATTTT.